Listed below are T cell receptor beta chains from one sample, sequenced in a study of shared clonotypes between healthy human individuals. The repertoire was sequenced with immunoSEQ multiplex PCR; TCRdb's copy has only in-frame clones and lacks some. The table lists more than 2,000,000 clones, around 90% of them singletons, with more than 0.12% in the top ten. Sequenced material: naive CD4+ T cells sorted from blood. The receptors derive from a man aged 18 to 30 in good health. The CDR3 runs from the conserved cysteine through the conserved F or W. Fields, in order: J gene, V gene, D gene, clone size, CDR3 protein, CDR3 DNA. The D gene is left open where the match is weak. Size tells how often a clone was seen (once, few, many) or the class of an expanded clone, and some rows leave it out.

TRBJ2-2 TRBV28 TRBD2 . CASSPGLAGLRELFF TGTGCCAGCAGCCCGGGACTAGCGGGGTTAAGGGAGCTGTTTTTT
TRBJ2-2 TRBV7-2 . . CASSHRGGTGELFF TGTGCCAGCAGTCACAGGGGAGGCACCGGGGAGCTGTTTTTT
TRBJ1-2 TRBV29-1 TRBD1 . CTSDRVNYGYTF TGCACCAGTGACAGGGTTAACTATGGCTACACCTTC
TRBJ2-7 TRBV13 . . CASSLSRRLTYEQYF TGTGCCAGCAGCTTGAGTAGGCGGTTAACCTACGAGCAGTACTTC
TRBJ2-7 TRBV6-5 . . CASSRGQGSEQYF TGTGCCAGCAGTCGGGGCCAGGGAAGCGAGCAGTACTTC
TRBJ2-2 TRBV28 . . CASANTGGTGELFF TGTGCCAGCGCCAACACCGGAGGGACCGGGGAGCTGTTTTTT
TRBJ2-2 TRBV7-2 . . CASNPGPAGELFF TGTGCCAGCAACCCAGGTCCTGCCGGGGAGCTGTTTTTT
TRBJ2-7 TRBV6-1 . . CASRGRVEEQYF TGTGCCAGCAGGGGCCGGGTGGAGGAGCAGTACTTC
TRBJ1-1 TRBV6-6 . . CASTLTHVQNTEAFF TGTGCCAGCACCTTAACGCATGTCCAGAACACTGAAGCTTTCTTT
TRBJ2-1 TRBV5-5 . once CASSSGDTSYNEQFF TGTGCCAGCAGCTCGGGGGACACATCCTACAATGAGCAGTTCTTC
TRBJ2-3 TRBV19 TRBD1 . CAGSHTGDTDTQYF TGTGCCGGCTCACATACAGGGGACACAGATACGCAGTATTTT
TRBJ2-5 TRBV9 . once CASSVELYAETQYF TGTGCCAGCAGCGTCGAGCTTTATGCGGAGACCCAGTACTTC
TRBJ2-5 TRBV18 . . CASSPPGQQETQYF TGTGCCAGCTCACCACCGGGACAACAAGAGACCCAGTACTTC
TRBJ1-2 TRBV27 . . CASSTSLAYGYTF TGTGCCAGCAGTACCTCGTTGGCCTATGGCTACACCTTC
TRBJ1-6 TRBV28 . . CASSLGQYSPLHF TGTGCCAGCAGTTTGGGGCAGTATTCACCCCTCCACTTT
TRBJ1-3 TRBV7-2 TRBD1 . CASSSLDRGNGNTIYF TGTGCCAGCAGCTCCCTCGACAGGGGGAACGGAAACACCATATATTTT
TRBJ2-7 TRBV7-2 TRBD2 . CASSPRTSATVSYEQYF TGTGCCAGCAGCCCCCGGACTAGCGCTACGGTTTCCTACGAGCAGTACTTC
TRBJ2-1 TRBV5-1 . . CASSPVGVNEQFF TGCGCCAGCAGCCCGGTTGGCGTCAATGAGCAGTTCTTC
TRBJ1-1 TRBV9 TRBD1 few CASSAQDRGTEAFF TGTGCCAGCAGCGCACAGGACAGGGGCACTGAAGCTTTCTTT
TRBJ2-5 TRBV11-2 TRBD2 . CASSLGLGTIAQETQYF TGTGCCAGCAGCTTGGGCCTAGGGACTATCGCACAAGAGACCCAGTACTTC
TRBJ2-3 TRBV28 TRBD1 . CASSYPWDSSPVDTQYF TGTGCCAGCAGTTATCCTTGGGACAGTTCACCGGTAGATACGCAGTATTTT
TRBJ2-6 TRBV7-8 . . CASSLVRLTPRPGANVLTF TGTGCCAGCAGCTTAGTTAGGCTGACTCCGAGGCCTGGGGCCAACGTCCTGACTTTC
TRBJ1-4 TRBV5-1 . . CASSLLRLDYTATNEKLFF TGCGCCAGCAGCTTGCTGAGACTCGACTACACAGCAACTAATGAAAAACTGTTTTTT
TRBJ2-7 TRBV29-1 . . CSVEGKQGNEQYF TGCAGCGTTGAAGGGAAACAGGGTAACGAGCAGTACTTC
TRBJ2-5 TRBV11-3 . . CASSRSATDQETQYF TGTGCCAGCAGCCGCTCCGCCACAGACCAAGAGACCCAGTACTTC
TRBJ2-2 TRBV18 . . CASSPVTGLGELFF TGTGCCAGCTCACCAGTCACAGGGCTCGGGGAGCTGTTTTTT
TRBJ2-1 TRBV5-6 . . CASSLAFRGGDEQFF TGTGCCAGCAGCTTGGCGTTTAGGGGGGGCGATGAGCAGTTCTTC
TRBJ1-1 TRBV10-3 . . CAISVRGEMNTEAFF TGTGCCATCAGTGTCCGAGGTGAAATGAACACTGAAGCTTTCTTT
TRBJ2-7 TRBV9 . once CASSRGGNYEQYF TGTGCCAGCAGTCGAGGCGGAAACTACGAGCAGTACTTC
TRBJ1-4 TRBV4-1 TRBD1 . CASSQDQPGGHRWQLFF TGCGCCAGCAGCCAAGATCAACCAGGGGGCCATAGATGGCAACTGTTTTTT
TRBJ2-7 TRBV5-1 TRBD2 . CASSSTRDYSYEQYF TGCGCCAGCAGCTCGACCCGGGACTACTCCTACGAGCAGTACTTC
TRBJ2-7 TRBV18 TRBD2 . CASSRRASGKYEQYF TGTGCCAGCTCACGGAGGGCTAGCGGTAAATACGAGCAGTACTTC
TRBJ2-3 TRBV7-9 TRBD2 . CASSLGWSGGPDTQYF TGTGCCAGCAGCTTAGGATGGTCGGGGGGGCCAGATACGCAGTATTTT
TRBJ1-1 TRBV5-1 TRBD1 . CASSYGRTGGDTEAFF TGCGCCAGCAGCTATGGACGTACAGGGGGGGACACTGAAGCTTTCTTT
TRBJ2-5 TRBV5-1 TRBD2 . CASSFSSSGVGETQYF TGCGCCAGCAGCTTTTCGTCTAGCGGGGTGGGAGAGACCCAGTACTTC
TRBJ2-5 TRBV5-1 . . CASSREPTAKETQYF TGCGCCAGCAGCCGAGAACCGACAGCGAAAGAGACCCAGTACTTC
TRBJ2-7 TRBV7-2 . . CASSRLWGEQYF TGTGCCAGCAGCCGTCTTTGGGGAGAGCAGTACTTC
TRBJ2-5 TRBV5-1 TRBD1 . CASSDGQGYEETQYF TGCGCCAGCAGTGATGGACAGGGGTATGAGGAGACCCAGTACTTC
TRBJ2-5 TRBV5-4 . . CASRGGIQETQYF TGTGCCAGCCGAGGGGGGATCCAAGAGACCCAGTACTTC
TRBJ1-5 TRBV6-1 . . CASSLHHSNQPQHF TGTGCCAGCAGTTTACACCACAGCAATCAGCCCCAGCATTTT
TRBJ1-2 TRBV5-1 . . CASSLDPGSGSYTF TGCGCCAGCAGCTTGGACCCGGGCTCCGGGAGCTACACCTTC
TRBJ2-6 TRBV7-3 TRBD1 . CASSLLQGLAGANVLTF TGTGCCAGCAGCTTATTACAGGGGTTAGCTGGGGCCAACGTCCTGACTTTC